Listed below are T cell receptor beta chains from one sample, sequenced in a study of post-analysis software for immune sequencing data. TCRdb independently ran MiXCR on the PCR reads; one entry per CDR3 protein. The sample carries 750,000 to 950,000 distinct CDR3 sequences, 46% recorded once. The sample comprised blood. The source is a girl aged 5 to 17 with multiple sclerosis. The CDR3 runs from the conserved cysteine through the conserved F or W. Each record gives: V gene, clone size, J gene, CDR3 protein. Clone size is shown for a subset of rows, as once, few, many or a class of expanded clone.

>TRBV29-1|few|TRBJ1-2
CSVVTGLDYGYTF
>TRBV5-1|few|TRBJ2-7
CASTGGSYEQYF
>TRBV7-2|.|TRBJ2-7
CASSERTSGAFEQYF
>TRBV2|once|TRBJ2-6
CASHRASGANVLTF
>TRBV28|few|TRBJ2-6
CASSLDFLSGANVLTF
>TRBV11-2|.|TRBJ1-1
CASSLVDWQAFF
>TRBV7-8|.|.
CASKTGGLEQYF
>TRBV9|few|TRBJ1-1
CASSVVGEPYNTEAFF
>TRBV20-1|.|TRBJ2-3
CSARPLADGITDTQYF
>TRBV6-6|.|TRBJ1-2
CAGSPPGQGATGYGYTF
>TRBV5-1|.|TRBJ2-3
CASSLAARPDTQYF
>TRBV28|few|TRBJ2-1
CASSSVARRYNEQFF
>TRBV12-3/TRBV12-4|.|.
CASSSDPWRQSNNEQYF
>TRBV24-1|.|TRBJ2-3
CATSDTLWSGAYTDTQYF
>TRBV5-5|.|TRBJ2-7
CASSLAVVGGTYEQYF
>TRBV5-1|.|TRBJ2-4
CASSLGLLAGVVGDDKNIQYF
>TRBV7-8|.|TRBJ2-7
CASSLGLAGGGEQYF
>TRBV28|.|TRBJ2-7
CASRAGARYEQYF
>TRBV12-3/TRBV12-4|.|TRBJ2-7
CASRAGTGPYEQYF
>TRBV6-1|few|TRBJ2-1
CASSAREYNEQFF
>TRBV20-1|few|TRBJ2-1
CSAKGGRGPYNEQFF
>TRBV7-9|.|TRBJ2-5
CASSLGGPLTDSQETQYF
>TRBV6-2/TRBV6-3|.|TRBJ1-5
CASSRLGEGNQPQHF
>TRBV5-1|.|.
CASSYREVGTYEQYF
>TRBV7-8|few|TRBJ2-6
CASRGNVVRGANVLTF
>TRBV12-3/TRBV12-4|.|TRBJ1-1
CASRPRTGMNTEAFF
>TRBV6-2/TRBV6-3|.|TRBJ2-4
CASSPDRGIAKNIQYF
>TRBV3-1|.|TRBJ2-5
CASSQGPSAQYF
>TRBV6-6|.|TRBJ1-1
CATIDRGAGDTEAFF
>TRBV7-8|.|TRBJ2-1
CASSIGTPAQFF
>TRBV6-6|.|TRBJ1-2
CASSFGPEGYTF
>TRBV9|.|TRBJ2-1
CASSVGRLLSSYNEQFF
>TRBV6-1|.|TRBJ2-1
CASSDYFLAGGYNEQFF
>TRBV27|.|TRBJ1-2
CASSFTSGFYGYTF
>TRBV3-1|few|TRBJ2-5
CASSQVPGQEQYF
>TRBV7-3|few|TRBJ2-3
CASSPHLWTSGNTDTQYF
>TRBV18|few|TRBJ2-5
CASSPTPETQYF
>TRBV4-3|.|.
CASSQESRYEQYF
>TRBV3-1|.|TRBJ2-5
CASSQASGETQYF
>TRBV28|.|TRBJ2-2
CASSHILAGGQGNTGELFF
>TRBV5-5|few|TRBJ2-7
CASNPPEGLANYEQYF
>TRBV20-1|once|TRBJ1-1
CSARFGGDTEAFF